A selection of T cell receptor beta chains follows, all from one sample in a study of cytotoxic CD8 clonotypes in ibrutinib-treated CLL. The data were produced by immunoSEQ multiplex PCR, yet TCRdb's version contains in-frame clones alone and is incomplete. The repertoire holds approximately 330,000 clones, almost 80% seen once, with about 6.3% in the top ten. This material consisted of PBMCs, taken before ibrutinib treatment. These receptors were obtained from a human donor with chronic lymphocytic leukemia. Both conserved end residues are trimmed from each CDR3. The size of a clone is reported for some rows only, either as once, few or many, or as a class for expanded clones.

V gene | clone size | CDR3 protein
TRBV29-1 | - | SVEPVETQY
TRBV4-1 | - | ASSQEFSAGRQPQH
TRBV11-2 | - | ASSLVDRGLHGYT
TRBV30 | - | AWSLAGGADTQY
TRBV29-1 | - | SVDVGGQGEKLF
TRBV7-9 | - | ASSLVSGYGYT
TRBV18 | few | ASSPQYGGEGETQY
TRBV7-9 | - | ASSFSERNNEQF
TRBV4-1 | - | ASSQGDRVGVGETQY
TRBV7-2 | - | ASSPDPLVNEQF
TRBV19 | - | ASRDLGNQPQH
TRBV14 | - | ASSRRQSTDTQY
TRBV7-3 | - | ASSPLAGGYNEQF
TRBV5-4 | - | ASSLASSGGYEQY
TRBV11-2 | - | ASSLNWAASYEQY
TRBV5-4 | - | ASSLELHGNEQF
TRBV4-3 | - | ASSQGARGSTDTQY
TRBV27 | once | ASSLSAGQSIYGYT
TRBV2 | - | ASSPRQGDMNTEAF
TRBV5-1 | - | ASSFQGSYEQY
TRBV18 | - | ASSPRVTVEEETQY
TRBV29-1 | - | SVEELGKLF
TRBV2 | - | ASTRGGAHGEQF
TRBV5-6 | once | ASSLGRLETQY
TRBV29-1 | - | SAGTGAGNTIY
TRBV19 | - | ASRQANTGELF
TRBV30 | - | AWSVRLSQGKETQY
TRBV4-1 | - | ASSQLLTSGYNEQF
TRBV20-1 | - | SATDSAEAF
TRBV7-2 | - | ASTDDLSSTSTDTQY
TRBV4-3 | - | ASSLNRALDYEQY
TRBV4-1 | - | ASSQVRVREQF
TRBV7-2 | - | ASSSGQTNTEAF
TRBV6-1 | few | ASSERDRVKSNYGYT
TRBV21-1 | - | ASSKRRGREGYT
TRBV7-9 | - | ASSPGTGWSDTQY
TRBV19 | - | ASSDLGQNEKLF
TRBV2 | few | ASSVSETQY
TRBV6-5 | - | ASTGIGATFGEQY
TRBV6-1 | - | ASRPTGLQPQH
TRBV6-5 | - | ASSYSDPSLGHEAF
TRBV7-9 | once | ASSLATGPNTEAF
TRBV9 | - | ASSVFLGGTDTQY
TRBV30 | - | AWSHRDSGSSSYEQY
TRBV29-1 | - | SVVLTTTAGELF
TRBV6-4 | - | ASSDWTGGKLF
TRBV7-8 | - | ASSLLGSASGPGGGEQF
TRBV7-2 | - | ASSSRTAQF
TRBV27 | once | ASSWGQGVTYEQY